This T cell receptor beta chain was recorded in a study of a mutant IDH1 vaccine in newly diagnosed glioma. Study-wide context: Treated patients showed a male proportion of around 62%, a female proportion of about 40%, and a mean age of 40.4 years.

This sample's time point: baseline, week 1 (first vaccination visit). Treatment meaning: pre-vaccination baseline after standard-of-care therapy. This CDR3 region has 13 residues. CDR1 is SGHDN, CDR2 FVKESK, per germline. Between the trimmed V and J ends, which lost 2 bases and 6 bases, there was a span of 10 bases. Clones were sequenced by immunoSEQ multiplex PCR, and TCRdb holds only the in-frame ones, with some missing. Among tens of thousands of clones listed, about three quarters were seen once. This TCR derives from a woman in her thirties or forties with glioma. The source was PBMCs, collected from a glioma patient treated with radiotherapy, temozolomide or both. V gene TRBV14 combines with J gene TRBJ1-1; D is perhaps TRBD1 (5 bases). Here the CDR3 reads CASSQWQGAEAFF. As DNA, the CDR3 is TGTGCCAGCAGCCAATGGCAGGGTGCTGAAGCTTTCTTT.